These T cell receptor beta chains were read from a single sample in a study of T cell changes during pregnancy in multiple sclerosis. This table comes from immunoSEQ multiplex PCR, and its TCRdb copy is limited to in-frame clones, with some not included. The sample has approximately 54,000 clones; approximately 91% are singletons. Here the sequenced sample was peripheral blood, taken after pregnancy. The receptors were sampled from a female donor in good health, enrolled as a control in a pregnancy study. Each CDR3 is given with its conserved first and last residue. The order of the fields is CDR3 length, J gene, V gene, CDR3 protein.

>11|TRBJ2-1|TRBV30
CAWSVRDSSFF
>16|TRBJ2-1|TRBV4-1
CASSQEQREGSDEQFF
>14|TRBJ1-2|TRBV14
CASSPFRTTYGYTF
>14|TRBJ1-5|TRBV5-1
CASRADGVYQPQHF
>17|TRBJ1-2|TRBV4-3
CASSQARGGDLNYGYTF
>14|TRBJ2-5|TRBV5-1
CASSQGQGIKTQYF
>14|TRBJ1-1|TRBV5-1
CASSPGGRNTEAFF
>16|TRBJ2-3|TRBV7-6
CASSLVGTGVTDTQYF
>15|TRBJ1-1|TRBV9
CASSPSRQGNTEAFF
>13|TRBJ1-2|TRBV27
CASGDRGNYGYTF
>13|TRBJ1-5|TRBV25-1
CASSDRDGQPQHF
>14|TRBJ2-7|TRBV7-2
CASSVSGDSYEQYF
>15|TRBJ2-5|TRBV7-9
CASSPGQFRPETQYF
>14|TRBJ1-2|TRBV2
CASSAGALLYGYTF
>14|TRBJ2-7|TRBV6-5
CASSYSIAGWEQYF
>14|TRBJ2-1|TRBV6-4
CASSDLAGGNEQFF
>14|TRBJ2-7|TRBV7-9
CASSSTGSVEEQYF
>15|TRBJ1-3|TRBV15
CATSRDTGDGNTIYF
>15|TRBJ2-1|TRBV30
CAWSPNFLSYNEQFF
>14|TRBJ1-2|TRBV2
CASNVVERDYGYTF
>14|TRBJ1-2|TRBV28
CASRTGSGSYGYTF
>13|TRBJ2-7|TRBV5-1
CASSPGQFYEQYF
>15|TRBJ2-1|TRBV5-1
CASSVTSGGHGEQFF
>13|TRBJ1-1|TRBV7-9
CASSFPGNTEAFF
>15|TRBJ1-6|TRBV30
CAWSVPGTGRSPLHF
>15|TRBJ2-2|TRBV5-1
CASKLAGGATGELFF
>13|TRBJ1-6|TRBV6-6
CASSGEGTGGIHF
>13|TRBJ2-3|TRBV27
CATRTSGGGTQYF
>15|TRBJ1-6|TRBV11-3
CASSLDSRPNSPLHF
>15|TRBJ1-1|TRBV7-9
CASSPTQGWDTEAFF
>16|TRBJ2-1|TRBV6-1
CASSDLSGSVDNEQFF
>15|TRBJ2-2|TRBV9
CASSVNRANTGELFF
>15|TRBJ1-2|TRBV7-2
CASSLAGAYSYGYTF
>17|TRBJ1-2|TRBV5-6
CASSPLPGQGINYGYTF
>13|TRBJ1-5|TRBV27
CASSFRRDQPQHF
>16|TRBJ1-4|TRBV19
CASTPERDRESEKLFF
>15|TRBJ1-1|TRBV28
CASSSYRGQNTEAFF
>14|TRBJ1-4|TRBV6-5
CASSREPSDEKLFF
>14|TRBJ1-1|TRBV28
CASSLQGMNTEAFF
>16|TRBJ1-1|TRBV27
CASSALAGGEDTEAFF
>13|TRBJ1-6|TRBV29-1
CSVGEKYNSPLHF
>15|TRBJ2-1|TRBV7-8
CASSLTGAFYNEQFF
>15|TRBJ2-7|TRBV5-1
CASSLAGTGSYEQYF
>17|TRBJ2-6|TRBV7-9
CASSPLAGGPGANVLTF
>15|TRBJ2-7|TRBV4-3
CASSQTWDSSYEQYF
>11|TRBJ1-2|TRBV28
CASSLYRTETF
>13|TRBJ1-4|TRBV28
CASGGATNEKLFF
>13|TRBJ1-2|TRBV28
CASKGGANYGYTF
>14|TRBJ2-5|TRBV11-2
CASSFLGGPETQYF
>14|TRBJ2-1|TRBV7-8
CASSLVYNYNEQFF
>15|TRBJ2-1|TRBV9
CASSVATGSYNEQFF
>14|TRBJ1-2|TRBV6-4
CASSDSSQGNGYTF
>15|TRBJ1-2|TRBV6-5
CASSYADRGSYGYTF
>15|TRBJ2-7|TRBV15
CATSREGGQGYEQYF